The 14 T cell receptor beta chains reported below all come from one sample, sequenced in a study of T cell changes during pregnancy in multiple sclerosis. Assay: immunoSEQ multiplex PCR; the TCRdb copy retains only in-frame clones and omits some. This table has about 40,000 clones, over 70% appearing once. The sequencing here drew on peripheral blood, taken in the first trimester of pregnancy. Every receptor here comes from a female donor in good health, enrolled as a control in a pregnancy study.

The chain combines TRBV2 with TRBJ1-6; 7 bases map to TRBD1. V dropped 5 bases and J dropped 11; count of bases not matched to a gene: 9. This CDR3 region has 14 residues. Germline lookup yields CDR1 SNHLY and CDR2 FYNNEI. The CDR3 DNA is TGTGCCAGCAGTTCGGGACAGTACGGAGCACCCCTCCACTTT. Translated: CASSSGQYGAPLHF.

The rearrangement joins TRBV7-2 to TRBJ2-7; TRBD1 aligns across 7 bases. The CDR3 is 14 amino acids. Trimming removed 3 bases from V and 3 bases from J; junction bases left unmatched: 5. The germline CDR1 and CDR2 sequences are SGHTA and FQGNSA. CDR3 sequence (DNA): TGTGCCAGCAGCTTGGGACAGCTCAACTACGAGCAGTACTTC. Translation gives CASSLGQLNYEQYF.

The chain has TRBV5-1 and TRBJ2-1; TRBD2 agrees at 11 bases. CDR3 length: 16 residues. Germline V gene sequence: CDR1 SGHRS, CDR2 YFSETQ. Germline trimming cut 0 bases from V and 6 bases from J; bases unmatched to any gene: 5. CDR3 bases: TGCGCCAGCAGCTTGGGCGGGACTAGCGGTTTCAATGAGCAGTTCTTC. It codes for CASSLGGTSGFNEQFF.

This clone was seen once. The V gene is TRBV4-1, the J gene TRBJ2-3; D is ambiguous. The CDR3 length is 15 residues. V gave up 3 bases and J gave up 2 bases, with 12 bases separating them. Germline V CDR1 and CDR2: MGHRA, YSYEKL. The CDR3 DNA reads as TGCGCCAGCAGCCATGGCGGAGAGGCCACAGATACGCAGTATTTT. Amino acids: CASSHGGEATDTQYF.

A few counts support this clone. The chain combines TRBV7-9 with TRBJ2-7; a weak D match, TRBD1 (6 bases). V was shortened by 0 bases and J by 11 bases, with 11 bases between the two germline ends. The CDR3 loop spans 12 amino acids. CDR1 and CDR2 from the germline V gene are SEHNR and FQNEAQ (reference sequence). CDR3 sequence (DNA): TGTGCCAGCAGCTTAGCGGCAGGGGAAGAGTACTTC. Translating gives CASSLAAGEEYF.

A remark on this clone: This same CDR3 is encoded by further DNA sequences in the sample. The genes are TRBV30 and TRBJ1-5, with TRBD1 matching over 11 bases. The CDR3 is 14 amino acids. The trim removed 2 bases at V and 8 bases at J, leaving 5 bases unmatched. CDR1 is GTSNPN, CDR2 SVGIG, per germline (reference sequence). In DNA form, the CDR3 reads TGTGCCTGGAGTCAGGGGACAGGGGGTGAGCCCCAGCATTTT. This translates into CAWSQGTGGEPQHF.

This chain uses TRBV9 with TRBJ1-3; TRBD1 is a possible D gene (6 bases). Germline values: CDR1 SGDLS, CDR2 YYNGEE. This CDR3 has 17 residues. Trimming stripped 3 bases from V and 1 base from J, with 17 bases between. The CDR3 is CASSADVGGLSGNTIYF. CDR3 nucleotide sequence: TGTGCCAGCAGCGCTGATGTAGGGGGTCTGTCTGGAAACACCATATATTTT.

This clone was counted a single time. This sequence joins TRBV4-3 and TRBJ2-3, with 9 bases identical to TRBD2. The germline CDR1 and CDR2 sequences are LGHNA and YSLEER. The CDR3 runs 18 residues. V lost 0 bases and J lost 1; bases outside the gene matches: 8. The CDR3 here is CASSQDLSASGGTDTQYF. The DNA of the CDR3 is TGCGCCAGCAGCCAAGATTTGTCGGCTAGCGGGGGCACAGATACGCAGTATTTT.

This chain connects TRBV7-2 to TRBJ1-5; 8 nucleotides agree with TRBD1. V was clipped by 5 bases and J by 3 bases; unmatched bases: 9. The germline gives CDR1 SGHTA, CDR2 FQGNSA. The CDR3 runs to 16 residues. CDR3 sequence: CASSTWTGKHNQPQHF. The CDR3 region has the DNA TGTGCCAGCAGCACCTGGACAGGGAAGCACAATCAGCCCCAGCATTTT. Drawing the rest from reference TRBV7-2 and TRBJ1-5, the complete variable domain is GAGVSQSPSNKVTEKGKDVELRCDPISGHTALYWYRQSLGQGLEFLIYFQGNSAPDKSGLPSDRFSAERTGGSVSTLTIQRTQQEDSAVYLCASSTWTGKHNQPQHFGDGTRLSIL.

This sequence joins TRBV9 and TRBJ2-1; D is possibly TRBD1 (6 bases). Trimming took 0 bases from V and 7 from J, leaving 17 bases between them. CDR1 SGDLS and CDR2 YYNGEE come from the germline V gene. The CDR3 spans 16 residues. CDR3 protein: CASSVAGAGVWNEQFF. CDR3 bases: TGTGCCAGCAGCGTAGCAGGGGCCGGAGTGTGGAATGAGCAGTTCTTC.

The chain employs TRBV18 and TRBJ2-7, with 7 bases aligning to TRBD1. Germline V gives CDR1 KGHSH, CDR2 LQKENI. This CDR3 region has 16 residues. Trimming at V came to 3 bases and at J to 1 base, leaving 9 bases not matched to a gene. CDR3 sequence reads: CASSPLTGAPSYEQYF. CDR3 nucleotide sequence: TGTGCCAGCTCACCTCTAACAGGGGCCCCTTCCTACGAGCAGTACTTC.

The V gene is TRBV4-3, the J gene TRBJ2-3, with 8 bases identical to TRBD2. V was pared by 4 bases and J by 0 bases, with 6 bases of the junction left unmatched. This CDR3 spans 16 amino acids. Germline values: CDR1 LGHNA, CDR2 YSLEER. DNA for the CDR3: TGCGCCAGCAGCCGGGGGCGGGGGGACAGCACAGATACGCAGTATTTT. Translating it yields CASSRGRGDSTDTQYF.

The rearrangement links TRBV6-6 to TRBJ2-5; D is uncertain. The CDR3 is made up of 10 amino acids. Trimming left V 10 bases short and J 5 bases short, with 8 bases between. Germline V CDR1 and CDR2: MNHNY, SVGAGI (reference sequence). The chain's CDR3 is CATGTETQYF. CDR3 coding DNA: TGTGCCACGGGTACGGAGACCCAGTACTTC.

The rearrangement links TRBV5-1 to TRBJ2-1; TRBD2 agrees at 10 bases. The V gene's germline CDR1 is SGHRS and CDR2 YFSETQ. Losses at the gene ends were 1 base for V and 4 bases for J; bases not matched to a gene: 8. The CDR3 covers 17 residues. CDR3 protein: CASSLFSGGDIYNEQFF. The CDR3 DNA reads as TGCGCCAGCAGCTTGTTCAGCGGGGGGGATATATACAATGAGCAGTTCTTC.